Below, 32 T cell receptor beta chains from the same sample are listed, as sequenced in a study of CD8+CD57+ T cells in acquired aplastic anemia. The study profiled TCR beta VDJ and CDR3 using genomic DNA as template. TCRdb redid the calling of the reads with MiXCR, one entry per CDR3 protein. The sample has about 220,000 distinct CDR3 sequences; 34% are singletons. The source material was sorted CD4+, CD8+, or CD8+CD57+ T cells (not recorded which) from PBMCs. Source of these receptors: a human donor in good health, serving as a control.

This clonotype appeared many times. The chain uses TRBV11-1 and TRBJ2-7, with TRBD1 as a possible D gene (5 bases). Deletions cut 1 base from V and 3 bases from J, with 13 bases between. The CDR3 runs to 15 residues. The germline V gene encodes CDR1 SGHAT and CDR2 FQDESV (reference sequence). CDR3 nucleotide sequence: TGTGCCAGCAGCTTAGGAGCTCAGACAGACTACGAGCAGTACTTC. Its protein is CASSLGAQTDYEQYF.

This clonotype was found many times. This chain connects TRBV20-1 to TRBJ2-5; TRBD1 might be the D (6 bases). CDR3 length: 15 amino acids. V shed 0 bases and J shed 1 base, with 12 bases lying between them. Germline assignment: CDR1 DFQATT and CDR2 SNEGSKA (reference sequence). The CDR3 DNA reads as TGCAGTGCTAGAGAGGCAGGGGCGCGCCAAGAGACCCAGTACTTC. Translating gives CSAREAGARQETQYF.

The V gene is TRBV10-3, the J gene TRBJ2-7; D might be TRBD1 or TRBD2, each matching 5 bases. The V and J ends lost 5 bases and 1 base respectively, with 9 bases between them. The CDR3 is 13 residues long. Looked up from germline, CDR1 is ENHRY and CDR2 is SYGVKD. The CDR3 region is CAISSRESYEQYF. The CDR3 DNA is TGTGCCATCAGTAGCAGGGAGTCCTACGAGCAGTACTTC.

This clonotype was detected many times. A read error may be the cause here, since a much bigger clone is one base away. Here the CDR3 DNA reads TGCGCCAGCAGTGAGTCGAACGGAAGGCAGCTCTTC. Protein: CASSESNGRQLF. V and J are TRBV10-1 and TRBJ2-1; unclear D gene. The length of the CDR3 is 12 residues. Germline loops: CDR1 WNHNN, CDR2 SYGVQD (reference sequence).

This clonotype turned up a few times. This chain joins TRBV19 and TRBJ2-2; D tentatively reads TRBD1 or TRBD2 (5 bases each). Germline lookup yields CDR1 LNHDA and CDR2 SQIVND (reference sequence). There are 17 residues in the CDR3. Trimming shortened V by 4 bases and J by 4 bases, and 19 bases separated the two germline ends. CDR3 coding DNA: TGTGCCAGTAGTAGGGGGTCGTTGGTATCTTCCACCGGGGAGCTGTTTTTT. This codes for CASSRGSLVSSTGELFF.

This clonotype was observed a few times. The V gene is TRBV15, the J gene TRBJ2-7; no firm D call. V shed 0 bases and J shed 3 bases, with 9 bases lying between them. CDR3 length: 14 residues. Per germline, CDR1 LNHNV and CDR2 YYDKDF (reference sequence). This CDR3 reads CATSRDLGIYEQYF. CDR3 coding DNA: TGTGCCACCAGCAGAGATCTGGGGATCTACGAGCAGTACTTC.

To note about this clonotype: As the CDR3 is not closed by the conserved phenylalanine or tryptophan, this likely results from a read error. The gene calls are TRBV11-2 and TRBJ2-5; 8 bases align to TRBD2. The length of the CDR3 is 15 residues. Germline V lookup: CDR1 SGHAT, CDR2 FQNNGV. The CDR3 reads CASTLLAAAGETQYL. CDR3 bases: TGTGCCAGCACCTTACTAGCGGCCGCGGGGGAGACCCAGTACCTC.

On this clonotype itself: Because the CDR3 is missing its conserved closing phenylalanine or tryptophan, this is likely a read error. V gene TRBV5-1 combines with J gene TRBJ1-3, with D perhaps matching TRBD1 (6 bases). The V gene's germline CDR1 is SGHRS and CDR2 YFSETQ. The CDR3 contains 14 residues. The V and J ends lost 1 base and 7 bases respectively, with 12 bases between them. CDR3 residues: CASSLLSGDNTIYL. As DNA, the CDR3 is TGCGCCAGCAGCTTGCTGTCAGGGGATAACACCATATATCTT.

Many counts were recorded for this clonotype. The chain carries TRBV6-4 and TRBJ1-1; D remains ambiguous. Germline V CDR1 and CDR2: MRHNA, SNTAGT. V was shortened by 0 bases and J by 9 bases, with 14 bases between the two germline ends. The CDR3 runs 14 residues. This CDR3 is CASSDSYLAGKAFF. DNA for the CDR3: TGTGCCAGCAGTGACTCCTACCTAGCGGGCAAAGCTTTCTTT.

This clonotype was seen only a few times. This chain joins TRBV6-5 and TRBJ1-2; D uncertain. V was cut by 0 bases and J by 2 bases, with 7 bases left in between. Germline lookup yields CDR1 MNHEY and CDR2 SVGAGI. The CDR3 spans 14 residues. The CDR3 DNA sequence: TGTGCCAGCAGTTACTCTGCAGTAAACTATGGCTACACCTTC. Encoded protein: CASSYSAVNYGYTF.

This clonotype showed up many times. The V call is TRBV9, the J call TRBJ1-6; D is uncertain. This CDR3 has 16 residues. Germline CDR1 is SGDLS and CDR2 is YYNGEE. Trimming removed 0 bases at V and 6 bases at J, with 13 bases between. CDR3 in amino acids: CASSVGMGGGNSPLHF. The CDR3 DNA follows: TGTGCCAGCAGCGTAGGAATGGGAGGAGGTAATTCACCCCTCCACTTT.

This clonotype appeared many times. The rearrangement joins TRBV2 to TRBJ2-6; 7 nucleotides align to TRBD2. Germline V lookup: CDR1 SNHLY, CDR2 FYNNEI. V lost 6 bases and J lost 6; bases outside the gene matches: 8. This CDR3 region has 15 residues. CDR3 loop: CASSRSGDSANVLTF. The DNA of the CDR3 is TGTGCCAGCAGCCGAAGCGGGGACTCGGCCAACGTCCTGACTTTC. The whole variable domain, filled in from reference TRBV2 and TRBJ2-6, reads EPEVTQTPSHQVTQMGQEVILRCVPISNHLYFYWYRQILGQKVEFLVSFYNNEISEKSEIFDDQFSVERPDGSNFTLKIRSTKLEDSAMYFCASSRSGDSANVLTFGAGSRLTVL.

This clonotype has at least ten counts. Here the CDR3 DNA reads TGCGCCAGCAGCCAGCCGGGACGGGAAATAGGGTATGGCTACACCTTC. It yields the protein CASSQPGREIGYGYTF. The chain combines TRBV4-1 with TRBJ1-2; tentatively, D is TRBD1 (5 bases). V dropped 3 bases and J dropped 5 bases, with 19 bases sitting between them. The CDR3 is 16 residues long. The germline V gene encodes CDR1 MGHRA and CDR2 YSYEKL.

As for this clonotype: A clone one base away is much larger, so this may be a read error. The CDR3: CASRERALQETQYF. The CDR3 DNA reads TGTGCCAGCAGGGAGAGGGCCCTCCAAGAGACCCAGTACTTC. The gene calls are TRBV2 and TRBJ2-5, with D tentatively TRBD2 (5 bases). The length of the CDR3 is 14 residues. Looked up from germline, CDR1 is SNHLY and CDR2 is FYNNEI. Trimming shortened V by 6 bases and J by 1 base, and 12 bases separated the two germline ends.

This clonotype was observed many times. The J gene is TRBJ2-6, the V gene TRBV7-8; 7 bases match TRBD1. Germline CDR1 SGHVS, CDR2 FQNEAQ. This CDR3 has 14 residues. The ends lost 5 bases at V and 11 bases at J; junction bases unmatched: 9. The DNA for the CDR3 is TGTGCCAGCAGCCACCGGGACAGCGATCACGTCCTGACTTTC. Its translation: CASSHRDSDHVLTF.

This clonotype was seen ten or more times. The chain has TRBV7-2 and TRBJ2-1; TRBD1 matches at 7 bases. Germline V CDR1 and CDR2: SGHTA, FQGNSA. This CDR3 has 13 residues. Trimming cost V 2 bases and J 8 bases; bases outside gene matches: 3. The CDR3 region has the DNA TGTGCCAGCAGCTTACGACAGGGCGATGAGCAGTTCTTC. It translates to CASSLRQGDEQFF.

On this clonotype: This may be a read error: a much more frequent sequence differs by one nucleotide. The chain links TRBV19 to TRBJ1-4, with D hard to call. The length of the CDR3 is 13 residues. Germline V gene sequence: CDR1 LNHDA, CDR2 SQIVND (reference sequence). V was pared by 5 bases and J by 6 bases, with 10 bases between. The CDR3 region is CASSGSADEKLFF. The CDR3 region has the DNA TGTGCCAGTAGTGGCTCAGCCGATGAAAAACTGTTTTTT.

The sample holds many counts of this clonotype. The V call is TRBV5-4, the J call TRBJ1-2; D unresolved. The CDR3 extends over 15 amino acids. With 4 bases removed from V and 0 bases from J, the gap between germline ends came to 13 bases. Germline V gene sequence: CDR1 SGHNT, CDR2 YYREEE (reference sequence). The CDR3 DNA follows: TGTGCCAGCAGCCAAACCGGCGGGGCTAACTATGGCTACACCTTC. As protein: CASSQTGGANYGYTF. Looking up the rest from reference TRBV5-4 and TRBJ1-2 gives the full variable domain: ETGVTQSPTHLIKTRGQQVTLRCSSQSGHNTVSWYQQALGQGPQFIFQYYREEENGRGNFPPRFSGLQFPNYSSELNVNALELDDSALYLCASSQTGGANYGYTFGSGTRLTVV.

The J gene is TRBJ2-7, the V gene TRBV15, with TRBD1 matching over 8 bases. V shed 9 bases and J 1 base; nucleotides not matched to a gene: 8. Per germline, CDR1 LNHNV and CDR2 YYDKDF (reference sequence). The CDR3 extends over 14 amino acids. The CDR3 coding sequence is TGTGCCACAGATCGGACAGGGCAATCCTACGAGCAGTACTTC. This translates into CATDRTGQSYEQYF.

This clonotype was seen a few times. V and J are TRBV3-1 and TRBJ1-2, with D perhaps matching TRBD1 (5 bases). Trimming removed 0 bases at V and 7 bases at J, with 15 bases between. Germline CDR1 is LGHDT and CDR2 is YNNKEL (reference sequence). This CDR3 is built from 15 residues. The CDR3: CASSQDFGGGIGYTF. In DNA form, the CDR3 reads TGTGCCAGCAGCCAAGATTTTGGCGGGGGGATTGGCTACACCTTC.

This clonotype was found many times. V usage is TRBV20-1 and J usage is TRBJ2-3; D might be TRBD1 (5 bases). Germline V gives CDR1 DFQATT, CDR2 SNEGSKA (reference sequence). The CDR3 contains 14 residues. The CDR3 sequence is CSTKDKLGTDTQYF. CDR3 nucleotides: TGCAGCACTAAGGACAAGCTCGGCACAGATACGCAGTATTTT.

This clonotype was picked up many times. The chain couples TRBV7-2 to TRBJ1-5; D remains ambiguous. CDR3 length: 13 amino acids. Germline CDR1 SGHTA, CDR2 FQGNSA. Trimming removed 1 base at V and 5 bases at J, with 6 bases between. CDR3 nucleotide sequence: TGTGCCAGCAGCTTAGTCAGCTATCAGCCCCAGCATTTT. The encoded protein is CASSLVSYQPQHF.

In this sample, this clonotype turned up a few times. V and J are TRBV6-5 and TRBJ1-5; D is uncertain. The V gene's germline CDR1 is MNHEY and CDR2 SVGAGI. CDR3 length: 15 amino acids. Trimming pared 4 bases from V and 8 bases from J, leaving 18 bases between. CDR3 in DNA: TGTGCCAGCAGTTCCGCGAACCCCGGGGAGGAGCCCCAGCATTTT. Translating gives CASSSANPGEEPQHF.

A few counts support this clonotype. The rearrangement links TRBV3-1 to TRBJ2-3; 12 bases align to TRBD2. The V gene end was trimmed by 1 base and the J gene end by 3 bases; junction bases not matched to a gene: 2. This CDR3 is 16 amino acids long. Germline CDR1 is LGHDT and CDR2 is YNNKEL (reference sequence). The CDR3 coding sequence is TGTGCCAGCAGCCAAGTGACTAGCGGGAGAACAGATACGCAGTATTTT. The encoded protein is CASSQVTSGRTDTQYF.

This clonotype showed up many times. Compared with germline, one end of the junction differs, possibly owing to a read error. V gene TRBV5-1 combines with J gene TRBJ1-4; D is ambiguous. CDR1 SGHRS and CDR2 YFSETQ come from the germline V gene. The CDR3 totals 15 residues. The CDR3 spells CASSLDGATNEKLFF. In DNA form, the CDR3 reads TGTGCCAGCAGCTTAGACGGAGCAACTAATGAAAAACTGTTTTTT.

The chain's CDR3 is CSFRETGREKLFF. The CDR3 nucleotides are TGCAGTTTCAGGGAGACCGGCCGGGAAAAACTGTTTTTT. V gene TRBV20-1 combines with J gene TRBJ1-4; possibly TRBD1 for D (5 bases). The CDR3 sequence is 13 residues long. Germline V lookup: CDR1 DFQATT, CDR2 SNEGSKA (reference sequence). V was shortened by 8 bases and J by 8 bases, with 18 bases between the two germline ends.

The CDR3 DNA reads TGCAGCGTTGAAAAAAGCCTCGACAAGCAGTACTTC. It yields the protein CSVEKSLDKQYF. The J gene is TRBJ2-7, the V gene TRBV29-1; D not certain. Germline CDR1 SQVTM, CDR2 ANQGSEA. V dropped 2 bases and J dropped 8 bases, with 13 bases sitting between them. There are 12 residues in the CDR3.

Points on this clonotype: One end of the junction fails to match germline, which may point to a read error. The V and J genes are TRBV6-1 and TRBJ1-5; tentatively, D is TRBD1 (5 bases). The V gene's germline CDR1 is MNHNS and CDR2 SASEGT. This CDR3 comprises 15 residues. As DNA, the CDR3 is TGTGCCAGCAGTCCTTTGCCTCAGGGAAATCAGCCCCAACATTTT. It yields the protein CASSPLPQGNQPQHF.

This clonotype has only a few counts. The chain combines TRBV10-3 with TRBJ1-2; D ambiguous. CDR3 length: 14 residues. Trimming shortened V by 4 bases and J by 0 bases, and 9 bases separated the two germline ends. Germline CDR1 ENHRY, CDR2 SYGVKD. This CDR3 is CAISVQNANYGYTF. The CDR3 bases are TGTGCCATCAGTGTACAGAACGCTAACTATGGCTACACCTTC.

This clonotype was observed at least ten times. The chain has TRBV29-1 and TRBJ1-2, with D possibly being TRBD1 (6 bases). V dropped 6 bases and J dropped 0 bases, with 11 bases sitting between them. Per the germline V gene, CDR1 is SQVTM and CDR2 is ANQGSEA. There are 13 residues in the CDR3. CDR3 DNA: TGCAGCGTGAGGACAGATACTAACTATGGCTACACCTTC. Its protein is CSVRTDTNYGYTF.

The V gene is TRBV11-2, the J gene TRBJ1-4; no definite D call. CDR3 size: 14 residues. CDR1 is SGHAT and CDR2 is FQNNGV in the germline V gene. V was clipped by 5 bases and J by 4 bases, with 11 bases between them. The CDR3 bases are TGTGCCAGCAGCATAACCGGGATTAATGAAAAACTGTTTTTT. It specifies CASSITGINEKLFF.

This clonotype was detected many times. The chain uses TRBV5-6 and TRBJ2-3; D is undetermined. The CDR3 has 12 residues. Germline CDR1 and CDR2: SGHDT and YYEEEE. V gave up 4 bases and J gave up 2 bases, with 5 bases separating them. CDR3 nucleotide sequence: TGTGCCAGCAGCCCTGACACAGATACGCAGTATTTT. Translated, it gives CASSPDTDTQYF.